This T cell receptor beta chain was profiled in a study of post-analysis software for immune sequencing data. Study context: Disease courses included relapsing-remitting, secondary progressive and progressive-relapsing multiple sclerosis.

The library was made from cDNA and included unique molecular identifiers. TCRdb recomputed calls from the PCR reads with MiXCR, one row per CDR3 protein. Seen here are some 800,000 distinct CDR3 sequences, 46% observed once, and the top ten hold over 4.5%. Study outcomes and limitations: Diversity measured as normalized Chao1 was significantly lower in multiple sclerosis patients than in controls. With TRBV5-6, TRBV5-1 and TRBV20-1 included, about 5 TRBV segments were more frequent in patients than in controls.

This clonotype has a single count. As yet, its antigen is unknown. The germline V and J ends were trimmed by 6 bases and 4 bases, with 16 bases remaining between them. Germline CDR1 and CDR2: SGHDT and YYEEEE. CDR3 length: 14 amino acids. This receptor was taken from a girl aged 5-17 years with multiple sclerosis. The sample comprised blood. The rearrangement joins TRBV5-6 to TRBJ1-1; TRBD1 is a possible D gene (6 bases). CDR3 loop: CASNFNRESTEAFF. DNA of the CDR3: TGTGCCAGCAACTTCAACAGGGAATCCACTGAAGCTTTCTTT.